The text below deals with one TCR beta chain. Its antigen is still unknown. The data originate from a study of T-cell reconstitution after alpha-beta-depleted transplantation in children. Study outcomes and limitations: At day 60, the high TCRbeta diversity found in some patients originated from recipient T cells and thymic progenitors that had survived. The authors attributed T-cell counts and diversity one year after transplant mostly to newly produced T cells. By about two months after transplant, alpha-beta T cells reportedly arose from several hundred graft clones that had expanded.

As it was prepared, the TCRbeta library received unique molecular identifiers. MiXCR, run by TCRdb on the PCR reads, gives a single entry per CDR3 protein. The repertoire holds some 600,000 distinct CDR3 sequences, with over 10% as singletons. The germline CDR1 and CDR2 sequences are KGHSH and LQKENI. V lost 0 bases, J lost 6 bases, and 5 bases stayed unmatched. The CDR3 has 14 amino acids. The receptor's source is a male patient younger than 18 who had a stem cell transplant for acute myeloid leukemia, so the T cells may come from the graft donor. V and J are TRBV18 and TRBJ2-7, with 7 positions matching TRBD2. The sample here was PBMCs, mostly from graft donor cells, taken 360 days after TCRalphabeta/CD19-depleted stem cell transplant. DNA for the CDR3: TGTGCCAGCTCACCACCGGAAGGGAGGGGCGAGCAGTACTTC. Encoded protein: CASSPPEGRGEQYF.